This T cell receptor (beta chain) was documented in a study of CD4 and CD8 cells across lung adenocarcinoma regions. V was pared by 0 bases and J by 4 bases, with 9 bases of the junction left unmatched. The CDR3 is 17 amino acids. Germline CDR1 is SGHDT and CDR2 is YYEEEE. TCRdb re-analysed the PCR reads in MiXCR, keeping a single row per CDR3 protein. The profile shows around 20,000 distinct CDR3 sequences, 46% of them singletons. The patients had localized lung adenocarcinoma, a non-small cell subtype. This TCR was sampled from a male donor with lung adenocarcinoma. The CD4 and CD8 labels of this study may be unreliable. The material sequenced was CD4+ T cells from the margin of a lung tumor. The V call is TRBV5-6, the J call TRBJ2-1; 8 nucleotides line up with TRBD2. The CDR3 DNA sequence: TGTGCCAGCAGCTTGGAAAAGGGACTAGGGTTATACAATGAGCAGTTCTTC. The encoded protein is CASSLEKGLGLYNEQFF.